This record concerns one TCR beta chain sequence. The sample belongs to a study of blood T cell repertoires in COVID-19. Overall study context: The origin of the acute and convalescent COVID-19 samples was the United States, Italy and Spain. Sample material is recorded as cDNA or gDNA derived from T cells, B-cell-depleted T cells, or PBMCs.

Germline V lookup: CDR1 MNHEY, CDR2 SVGAGI. J lost 2 bases, V lost 7 bases, and 8 bases had no gene match. This CDR3 spans 15 amino acids. The repertoire was sequenced with immunoSEQ multiplex PCR; TCRdb's copy has only in-frame clones and lacks some. The table has about 210,000 clones, around 80% seen once. Everyone who took part was roughly 18 to 89 years old, and they came from 24 US areas. Sequences were obtained from PBMCs or T cells enriched from blood (not recorded which). J is TRBJ1-5 and V is TRBV6-5, with TRBD1 identical over 7 bases. The clonotype originates from a man aged 25-45 years with acute COVID-19. The CDR3 DNA reads TGTGCCAGCACTCCCGGACAGGCTGGCAATCAGCCCCAGCATTTT. This gives the protein CASTPGQAGNQPQHF.